This T cell receptor (beta chain) was profiled in a study of T cell changes during pregnancy in multiple sclerosis. Germline assignment: CDR1 SGHDT and CDR2 YYEEEE. CDR3 length equals 15 residues. V gave up 2 bases and J gave up 4 bases; unmatched junction bases: 7. Data came from immunoSEQ multiplex PCR; TCRdb stores just in-frame clones and leaves some out. The sample records more than 40,000 clones, approximately 92% being singletons. The clonotype comes from a female donor with multiple sclerosis, enrolled in a pregnancy study. The sample was CD4+ T cells from peripheral blood mononuclear cells, taken in the third trimester of pregnancy. The chain links TRBV5-6 to TRBJ2-7; 9 positions agree with TRBD1. CDR3 residues: CASSFFGTGMYEQYF. The CDR3 DNA is TGTGCCAGCAGCTTTTTCGGGACAGGGATGTACGAGCAGTACTTC.